This paragraph reports one TCR beta chain. No cognate antigen has been identified for it. Base-call qualities are not available, and no considerably larger clone is one nucleotide away. This sample is drawn from a study of chemoradiotherapy in HPV16-positive cancers (dated by TCRdb to the early 2020s). In the study overall: Functional T-cell assays on cells from a couple of HPV16-positive patients defined candidate HPV-specific T-cell clones and common TCR motifs. The candidate HPV-specific TCRs and motifs were subsequently tracked in TCR repertoires obtained from 70 to 95 patients with HPV-related cancers. The study asked whether T-cell immunity to the HPV oncoproteins E6 and E7 changes during chemoradiotherapy and whether this immunity affects survival. Results the study describes overall, beyond this receptor: Expansion of candidate HPV-specific clones and E7-related TCR motifs was observed in the tumor microenvironment during treatment, whereas no such expansion was observed for non-HPV-specific T cells. Among HPV16-positive patients, expansion of HPV-responsive T cells during chemoradiotherapy was associated with better recurrence-free survival. Only two HPV16-positive patients were used to derive the functional definition of HPV-specific T cells, and the survival association was reported for HPV16-positive patients.

Because repertoires were sampled repeatedly during chemoradiotherapy, clonal expansion in the tumor microenvironment could be followed. The method behind the library was the immunoSEQ multiplex PCR assay. Sourced from immuneACCESS, this table was stored by TCRdb with only in-frame sequences that have V and J called. A share of the clones is absent; for the studies checked, an unresolved V gene accounts for under half, and the remainder has no known explanation. A total of about 1,400 clones appear in this sample, roughly nine tenths of them only once. The ten largest clonotypes hold about 4.2% of the sample. The CDR3 numbers 14 residues from cysteine through phenylalanine. Only CDR3 DNA is held: 42 bases, read in frame from base 1. From a lookup of the germline V gene, CDR1 and CDR2 are MNHEY and SVGAGI. V is pared back by 10 bases and J by 0 bases, with 12 bases lying between the germline termini.

The TCR sequence derives from a human donor with HPV-associated anogenital cancer. The rearrangement combines TRBV6-5 with TRBJ2-2; the D call could be TRBD1 or TRBD2, with each sharing 6 bases. The material was tumor tissue, obtained from a patient who underwent chemoradiotherapy. CDR3 protein: CATGGQTNTGELFF. The nucleotide sequence is given as TGTGCCACTGGGGGGCAGACGAACACCGGGGAGCTGTTTTTT.